Below are 5 T cell receptor beta chains sequenced from a single sample in a study of blood T cell repertoires in COVID-19. Here immunoSEQ multiplex PCR was the method, and the copy in TCRdb shows in-frame clones only, minus some. This table holds roughly 330,000 clones, around four fifths found once. The material sequenced was peripheral blood. The receptors come from a woman aged 45-59 years with acute or convalescent COVID-19.

Only one count was recorded for this clone. The V and J genes are TRBV4-1 and TRBJ1-2; perhaps TRBD1 as D (6 bases). Trimming left V 2 bases short and J 7 bases short, with 11 bases between. Germline V gives CDR1 MGHRA, CDR2 YSYEKL. The CDR3 covers 13 residues. The CDR3 loop reads CASSQTGFGGYTF. Written as DNA, the CDR3 is TGCGCCAGCAGCCAAACAGGGTTTGGTGGCTACACCTTC.

The CDR3 spells CASTVSINEQFF. In DNA, the CDR3 is TGTGCCAGCACCGTCAGTATCAATGAGCAGTTCTTC. The chain carries TRBV12-3 or TRBV12-4 and TRBJ2-1; unclear D gene. The CDR3 runs 12 residues. With 7 bases removed from V and 6 bases from J, the gap between germline ends came to 10 bases.

The CDR3: CASRGTGNDEQFF. The CDR3 bases are TGTGCCAGCAGAGGGACAGGGAACGATGAGCAGTTCTTC. The V gene is TRBV6-5, the J gene TRBJ2-1; the match to TRBD1 covers 9 bases. This CDR3 contains 13 residues. CDR1 and CDR2 (germline): MNHEY, SVGAGI. The trim removed 6 bases at V and 8 bases at J, leaving 5 bases unmatched.

This clone has more than one count but fewer than ten. This rearrangement joins TRBV6-5 to TRBJ2-2; 8 bases line up with TRBD2. V was pared by 7 bases and J by 7 bases, with 8 bases of the junction left unmatched. In germline, CDR1 is MNHEY, CDR2 SVGAGI. The CDR3 has 14 amino acids. This CDR3 is CASTTGGAGGELFF. CDR3 in DNA: TGTGCCAGCACTACCGGGGGGGCAGGCGGGGAGCTGTTTTTT.

This sequence joins TRBV5-5 and TRBJ2-1; TRBD2 agrees at 9 bases. CDR1 SGHKS and CDR2 YYEKEE come from the germline V gene (reference sequence). The CDR3 covers 14 residues. Trimming took 4 bases from V and 5 from J; bases not matched to a gene: 4. The CDR3 nucleotides read TGTGCCAGCAGCCAGACTAGCGGACACAATGAGCAGTTCTTC. Its protein is CASSQTSGHNEQFF.